This TCR beta chain was sequenced for a study of radiation and T cells in renal cell carcinoma. General study points: In blood, top tumor clones expanded by 2 weeks, shrinking by 4. Without pretreatment biopsies, baseline tumor clonotype presence was undetermined.

Time point given: blood 2 weeks post-SBRT. As for treatment: 15 Gy SBRT to primary tumor, nephrectomy 4 weeks later. As to this clone: What it recognizes is unknown.

The method was immunoSEQ multiplex PCR; TCRdb's version includes in-frame clones alone and lacks a portion of them. The sample consists of roughly 130,000 clones, about 88% of them appearing once. CDR1 is SGHTA, CDR2 FQGNSA, per germline. This CDR3 contains 15 residues. Trimming shortened V by 0 bases and J by 8 bases, and 16 bases separated the two germline ends. Sample: blood, taken from a patient whose treatment included radiotherapy and nephrectomy. The origin of this receptor is a woman in her 70s with renal cell carcinoma. The chain joins TRBV7-2 to TRBJ1-2, with D tentatively TRBD1 (5 bases). The CDR3 region has the DNA TGTGCCAGCAGCTTAGCTCAGGGTGAGGTGGGAGGCTACACCTTC. Translated: CASSLAQGEVGGYTF.